The T cell receptor beta chain under discussion was sequenced for a study of response to subunit inactivated influenza vaccine. Study findings and constraints: New T cells are recruited in small numbers by each seasonal influenza vaccination, according to the authors' suggestion.

This CDR3 comprises 14 residues. V gave up 6 bases and J gave up 4 bases; unmatched junction bases: 6. In this sample, this clonotype turned up a few times. The antigen is unknown. Via MiXCR, TCRdb re-called the RT-PCR reads, giving one row per CDR3 protein. The sample lists hundreds of thousands of distinct CDR3 sequences; approximately 13% were seen once. The input for sequencing was PBMCs from blood, taken about 14 days before vaccination. The chain employs TRBV12-3 or TRBV12-4 and TRBJ1-2; 9 bases are shared with TRBD1. This TCR came from a man in his fifties who received an inactivated influenza vaccine. The chain's CDR3 is CASSPRGQGYGYTF. The DNA of the CDR3 is TGTGCCAGCAGCCCTAGGGGACAGGGCTATGGCTACACCTTC.